This T cell receptor (beta chain) was recorded in a study of CD8 T cells in ankylosing spondylitis. Quantitative 5'-RACE was performed with molecular barcodes, and it yielded the TCR beta libraries. From the 5' RACE reads, TCRdb called clonotypes with MiXCR, one entry per CDR3 protein. The table includes about 140,000 distinct CDR3 sequences, roughly 8% detected once. Germline V gene lookup returns CDR1 MNHEY and CDR2 SMNVEV (reference sequence). V lost 4 bases and J lost 1, with 12 bases in between. This CDR3 region has 15 residues. This clonotype has at least ten counts. Its antigen is undetermined. Broader study findings: In ankylosing spondylitis patients, matched synovial fluid reportedly showed significant enrichment of disease-linked clones. Prior literature has documented some motif variants in synovial fluid and blood from reactive arthritis. The study identified a TCR beta motif of several highly homologous variants that appeared characteristic of ankylosing spondylitis blood.

The receptor comes from a male donor with ankylosing spondylitis. The chain couples TRBV27 to TRBJ2-3; maybe TRBD2 (6 bases). Sequencing was carried out using synovial fluid, either unsorted or a sorted T cell fraction (not recorded which). Here the CDR3 reads CASSSPASGTDTQYF. The CDR3 DNA reads as TGTGCCAGCAGTTCGCCCGCTAGCGGCACAGATACGCAGTATTTT.